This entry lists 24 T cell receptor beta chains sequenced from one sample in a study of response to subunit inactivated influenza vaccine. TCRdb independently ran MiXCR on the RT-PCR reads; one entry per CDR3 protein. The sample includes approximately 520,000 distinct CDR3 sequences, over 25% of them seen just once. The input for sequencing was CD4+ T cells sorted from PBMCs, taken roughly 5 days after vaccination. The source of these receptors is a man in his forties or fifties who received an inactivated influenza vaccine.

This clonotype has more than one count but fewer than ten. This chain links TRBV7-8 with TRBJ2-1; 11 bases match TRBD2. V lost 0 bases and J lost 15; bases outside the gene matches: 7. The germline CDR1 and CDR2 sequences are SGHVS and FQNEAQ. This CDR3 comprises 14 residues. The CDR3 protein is CASSLAVIAGGVFF. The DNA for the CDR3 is TGTGCCAGCAGCTTAGCGGTGATAGCGGGAGGGGTGTTCTTC. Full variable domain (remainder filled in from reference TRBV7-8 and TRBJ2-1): GAGVSQSPRYKVAKRGQDVALRCDPISGHVSLFWYQQALGQGPEFLTYFQNEAQLDKSGLPSDRFFAERPEGSVSTLKIQRTQQEDSAVYLCASSLAVIAGGVFFGPGTRLTVL.

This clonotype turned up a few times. CDR3 protein: CSVGELNQPQHF. For the CDR3, the DNA is TGCAGCGTTGGGGAGTTGAATCAGCCCCAGCATTTT. The chain couples TRBV29-1 to TRBJ1-5; no clear D gene. Deletions cut 4 bases from V and 4 bases from J, with 8 bases between. This CDR3 region has 12 residues. CDR1 is SQVTM and CDR2 is ANQGSEA in the germline V gene.

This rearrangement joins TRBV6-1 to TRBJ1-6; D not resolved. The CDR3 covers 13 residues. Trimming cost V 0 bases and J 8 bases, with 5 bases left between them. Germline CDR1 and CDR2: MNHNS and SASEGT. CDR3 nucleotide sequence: TGTGCCAGCAGTGAAGCGCGGGATTCACCCCTCCACTTT. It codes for CASSEARDSPLHF.

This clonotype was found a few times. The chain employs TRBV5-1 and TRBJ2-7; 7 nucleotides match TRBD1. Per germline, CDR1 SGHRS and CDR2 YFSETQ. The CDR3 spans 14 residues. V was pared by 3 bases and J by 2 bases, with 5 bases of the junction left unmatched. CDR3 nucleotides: TGCGCCAGCAGCTCAACCGGGACAGCCTACGAGCAGTACTTC. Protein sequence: CASSSTGTAYEQYF.

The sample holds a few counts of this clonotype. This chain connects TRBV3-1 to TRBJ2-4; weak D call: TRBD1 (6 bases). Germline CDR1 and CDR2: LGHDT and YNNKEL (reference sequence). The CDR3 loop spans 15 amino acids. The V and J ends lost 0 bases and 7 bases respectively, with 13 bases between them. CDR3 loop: CASSQDLGAVNIQYF. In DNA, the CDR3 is TGTGCCAGCAGCCAAGATCTGGGGGCGGTGAACATTCAGTACTTC.

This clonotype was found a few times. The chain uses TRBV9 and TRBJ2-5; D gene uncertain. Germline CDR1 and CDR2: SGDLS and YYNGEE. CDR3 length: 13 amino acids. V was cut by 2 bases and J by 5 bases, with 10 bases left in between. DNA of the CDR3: TGTGCCAGCAGCGTCCGAGAATACGAGACCCAGTACTTC. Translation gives CASSVREYETQYF. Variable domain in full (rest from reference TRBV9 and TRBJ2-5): DSGVTQTPKHLITATGQRVTLRCSPRSGDLSVYWYQQSLDQGLQFLIQYYNGEERAKGNILERFSAQQFPDLHSELNLSSLELGDSALYFCASSVREYETQYFGPGTRLLVL.

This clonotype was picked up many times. The CDR3 DNA follows: TGTGCCAGCTCGGGAGGGGAGTTGAGCTCCTACGAGCAGTACTTC. Residues: CASSGGELSSYEQYF. The J gene is TRBJ2-7, the V gene TRBV18; TRBD2 matches 7 bases. V lost 6 bases and J lost 0; bases outside the gene matches: 8. In germline, CDR1 is KGHSH, CDR2 LQKENI. The CDR3 runs 15 residues.

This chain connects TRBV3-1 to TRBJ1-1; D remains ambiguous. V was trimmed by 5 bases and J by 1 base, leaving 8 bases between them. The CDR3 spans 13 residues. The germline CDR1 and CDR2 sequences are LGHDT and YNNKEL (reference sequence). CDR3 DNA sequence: TGTGCCAGCAGCAACACGGGGAACACTGAAGCTTTCTTT. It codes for CASSNTGNTEAFF.

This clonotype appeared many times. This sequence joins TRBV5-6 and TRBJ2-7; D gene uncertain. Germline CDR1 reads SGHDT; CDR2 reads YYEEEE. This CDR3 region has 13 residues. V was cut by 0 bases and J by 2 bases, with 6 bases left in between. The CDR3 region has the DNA TGTGCCAGCAGCTTGGGGCCAACCTACGAGCAGTACTTC. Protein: CASSLGPTYEQYF.

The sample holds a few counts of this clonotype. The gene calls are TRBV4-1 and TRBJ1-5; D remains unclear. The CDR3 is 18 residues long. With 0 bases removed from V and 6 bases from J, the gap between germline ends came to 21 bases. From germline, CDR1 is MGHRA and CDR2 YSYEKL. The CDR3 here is CASSQDYYGVGSFQPQHF. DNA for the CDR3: TGCGCCAGCAGCCAAGATTACTATGGGGTAGGGTCTTTTCAGCCCCAGCATTTT.

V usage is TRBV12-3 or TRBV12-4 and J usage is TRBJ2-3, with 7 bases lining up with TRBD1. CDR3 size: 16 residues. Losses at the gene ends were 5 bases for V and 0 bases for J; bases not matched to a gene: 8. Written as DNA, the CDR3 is TGTGCCAGCAGTCCCTACAGGGGCCGGAGCACAGATACGCAGTATTTT. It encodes CASSPYRGRSTDTQYF.

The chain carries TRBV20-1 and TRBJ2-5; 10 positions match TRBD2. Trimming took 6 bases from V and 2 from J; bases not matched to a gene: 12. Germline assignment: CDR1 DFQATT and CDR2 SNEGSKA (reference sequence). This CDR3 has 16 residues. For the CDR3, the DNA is TGCAGTGCCCCCTCGCTTGGGACTAGCGAACAAGAGACCCAGTACTTC. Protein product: CSAPSLGTSEQETQYF.

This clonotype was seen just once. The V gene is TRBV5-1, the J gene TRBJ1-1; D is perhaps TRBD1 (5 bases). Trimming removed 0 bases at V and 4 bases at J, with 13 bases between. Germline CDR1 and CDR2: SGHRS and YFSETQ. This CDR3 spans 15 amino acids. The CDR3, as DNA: TGCGCCAGCAGCTTGGATTTGGGGGAGGTCACTGAAGCTTTCTTT. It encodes CASSLDLGEVTEAFF.

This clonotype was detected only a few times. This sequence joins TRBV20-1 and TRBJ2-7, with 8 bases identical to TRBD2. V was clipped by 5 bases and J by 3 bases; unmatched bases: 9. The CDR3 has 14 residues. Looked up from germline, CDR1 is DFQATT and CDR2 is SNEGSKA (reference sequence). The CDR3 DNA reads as TGCAGTGCTCCCAAAGCGGGAGTGGTCTACGAGCAGTACTTC. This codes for CSAPKAGVVYEQYF.

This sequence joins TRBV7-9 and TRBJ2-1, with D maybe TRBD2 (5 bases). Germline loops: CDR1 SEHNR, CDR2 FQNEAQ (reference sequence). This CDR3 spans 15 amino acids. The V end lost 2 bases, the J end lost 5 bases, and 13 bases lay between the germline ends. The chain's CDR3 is CASSLLLGADNEQFF. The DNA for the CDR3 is TGTGCCAGCAGCTTACTACTAGGAGCCGACAATGAGCAGTTCTTC.

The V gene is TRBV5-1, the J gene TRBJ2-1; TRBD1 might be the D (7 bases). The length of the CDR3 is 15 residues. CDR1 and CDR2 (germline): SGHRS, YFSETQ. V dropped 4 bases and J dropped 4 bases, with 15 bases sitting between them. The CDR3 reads CASSPQGGGYNEQFF. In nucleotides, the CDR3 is TGCGCCAGCAGCCCCCAGGGGGGAGGTTACAATGAGCAGTTCTTC.

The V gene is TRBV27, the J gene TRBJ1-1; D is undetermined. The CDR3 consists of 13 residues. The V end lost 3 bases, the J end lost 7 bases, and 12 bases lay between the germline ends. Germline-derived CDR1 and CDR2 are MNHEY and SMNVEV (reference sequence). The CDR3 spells CASSFLGPSEAFF. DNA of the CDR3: TGTGCCAGCAGTTTCCTAGGGCCGAGTGAAGCTTTCTTT.

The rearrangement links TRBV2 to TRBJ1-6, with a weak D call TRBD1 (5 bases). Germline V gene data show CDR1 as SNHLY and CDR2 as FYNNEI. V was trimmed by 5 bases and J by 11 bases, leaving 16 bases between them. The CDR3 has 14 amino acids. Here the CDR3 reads CASSPDGQLAPLHF. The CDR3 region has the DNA TGTGCCAGCAGTCCAGACGGACAATTGGCACCCCTCCACTTT.

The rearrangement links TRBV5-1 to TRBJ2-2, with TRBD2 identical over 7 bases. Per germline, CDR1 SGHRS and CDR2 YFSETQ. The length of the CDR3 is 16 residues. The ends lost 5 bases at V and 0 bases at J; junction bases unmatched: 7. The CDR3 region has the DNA TGCGCCAGCAGACCGATGGGGGGGACGAACACCGGGGAGCTGTTTTTT. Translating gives CASRPMGGTNTGELFF.

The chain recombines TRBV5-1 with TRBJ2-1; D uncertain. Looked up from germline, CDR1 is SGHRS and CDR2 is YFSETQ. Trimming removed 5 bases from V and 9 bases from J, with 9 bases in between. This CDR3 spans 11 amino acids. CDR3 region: CASSSIGEQFF. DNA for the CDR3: TGCGCCAGCAGTTCTATTGGTGAGCAGTTCTTC.

DNA for the CDR3: TGTGCCAGCAGTTATCGGGCAGGGAGTAAAAACATTCAGTACTTC. It codes for CASSYRAGSKNIQYF. The chain has TRBV6-5 and TRBJ2-4; D possibly uses TRBD1 or TRBD2 (5 bases each). CDR1 MNHEY and CDR2 SVGAGI come from the germline V gene. Between the trimmed V and J ends, which lost 3 bases and 4 bases, there was a span of 13 bases. CDR3 length: 15 residues.

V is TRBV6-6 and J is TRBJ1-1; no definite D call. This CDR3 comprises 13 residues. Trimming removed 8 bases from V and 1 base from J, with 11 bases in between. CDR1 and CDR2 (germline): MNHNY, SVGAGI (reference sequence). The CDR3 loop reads CASLLPGNTEAFF. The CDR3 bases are TGTGCCAGCCTTCTTCCCGGGAACACTGAAGCTTTCTTT.

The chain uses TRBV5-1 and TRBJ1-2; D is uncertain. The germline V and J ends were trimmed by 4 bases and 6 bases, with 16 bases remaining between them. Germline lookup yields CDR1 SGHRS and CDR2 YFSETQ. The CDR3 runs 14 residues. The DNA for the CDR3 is TGCGCCAGCAGCGGTAACATTCCTCCGCATGGCTACACCTTC. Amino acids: CASSGNIPPHGYTF.

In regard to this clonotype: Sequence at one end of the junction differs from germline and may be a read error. The CDR3 nucleotides are TGTGCCAGCAGCGCAGGGACTAGCGGCTTGGGAGGGAACACCGGGGAGCTGATTTTT. This gives the protein CASSAGTSGLGGNTGELIF. The chain joins TRBV11-2 to TRBJ2-2, with 11 bases that match TRBD2. Germline V CDR1 and CDR2: SGHAT, FQNNGV. The CDR3 loop spans 19 amino acids.